Listed below are T cell receptor beta chains from one sample, sequenced in a study of T cells after yellow fever vaccination. TCRdb processed the 5' RACE reads anew with MiXCR; each CDR3 protein has one entry. This repertoire shows around 320,000 distinct CDR3 sequences, around 4.4% found once; its top ten account for roughly a fifth. The material sequenced was PBMCs, taken 15 days after the yellow fever booster vaccination. All receptors derive from a man younger than 30 who received the YFV17D yellow fever vaccine. The CDR3 runs from the conserved cysteine through the conserved F or W. The order of the fields is J gene, V gene, clone size, D gene, CDR3 DNA, CDR3 protein. A D gene is named only where the DNA matches it firmly. Clone size, where shown, is once, few, many, or a class for clones that have expanded.

TRBJ1-3,TRBV5-1,few,-,TGCGCCAGCAGCTTGGCCGCGAGGGCAGACTCTGGAAACACCATATATTTT,CASSLAARADSGNTIYF
TRBJ1-3,TRBV6-5,-,TRBD1,TGTGCCAGCAGTTACTCTGGGCAGGGGGTTGGAAACACCATATATTTT,CASSYSGQGVGNTIYF
TRBJ2-1,TRBV3-1,few,-,TGTGCCAGCAGCCAAATGGCCGGGGGCCATAATGAGCAGTTCTTC,CASSQMAGGHNEQFF
TRBJ2-5,TRBV5-1,-,-,TGCGCCAGCAGCTTGGCCGTAAAGGCAGGGAGAGGCGAGACCCAGTACTTC,CASSLAVKAGRGETQYF
TRBJ1-4,TRBV5-1,few,-,TGCGCCAGCAGCTCGGGAGGGCTTGATGAAAAACTGTTTTTT,CASSSGGLDEKLFF
TRBJ1-6,TRBV4-1,few,-,TGCGCCAGCAGCCAAGGACAGGCAGTTTATAATTCACCCCTCCACTTT,CASSQGQAVYNSPLHF
TRBJ2-7,TRBV6-2/TRBV6-3,-,-,TGTGCCAGCAGCCGAAGGGGACCGCGAATTACTTACGAGCAGTACTTC,CASSRRGPRITYEQYF
TRBJ2-3,TRBV7-3,many,-,TGTGCCAGCAGCTTATATCGAGACGATACGCAGTATTTT,CASSLYRDDTQYF
TRBJ1-5,TRBV12-3/TRBV12-4,-,-,TGTGCCAGCAGTTCGGAGGGAAGGAAGCCCCAGCATTTT,CASSSEGRKPQHF
TRBJ1-1,TRBV11-2,many,TRBD1,TGTGCCAGCAGCGTTGGACAGGGGAGGACTGAAGCTTTCTTT,CASSVGQGRTEAFF
TRBJ2-6,TRBV18,few,TRBD2,TGTGCCAGCTCACCGTTACTAGCGGGGCGATCTGGGGCCAACGTCCTGACTTTC,CASSPLLAGRSGANVLTF
TRBJ1-3,TRBV9,many,-,TGTGCCAGCACAAACTCGGGGAGTAACACCATATATTTT,CASTNSGSNTIYF
TRBJ2-7,TRBV5-1,few,-,TGCGCCAGCAGCTTGGCCAATCGAGAGACAGGAGCCTACGAGCAGTACTTC,CASSLANRETGAYEQYF
TRBJ1-2,TRBV7-9,many,-,TGTGCCAGCAGCTTAGCAGGCAGGGAGAATGGCTACACCTTC,CASSLAGRENGYTF
TRBJ1-5,TRBV24-1,-,TRBD1,TGTGCCACCAGTGATTCAGGCAATTCAGGGGGCTGGGGTCAGCCCCAGCATTTT,CATSDSGNSGGWGQPQHF
TRBJ1-1,TRBV4-3,many,-,TGCGCCAGCAGCCAAGCCGGGAACACTGAAGCTTTCTTT,CASSQAGNTEAFF
TRBJ2-2,TRBV5-1,many,TRBD2,TGCGCCAGCAGCCCTGGGACTAGCGGGAAGCTGTTTTTT,CASSPGTSGKLFF
TRBJ2-3,TRBV6-2/TRBV6-3,many,-,TGTGCCAGCAGTTACGAGGGGCCCCGCACAGATACGCAGTATTTT,CASSYEGPRTDTQYF
TRBJ1-1,TRBV5-1,-,TRBD1,TGCGCCAGCAGCTTTCAGGGGGCGGTGAATGCTGAAGCTTTCTTT,CASSFQGAVNAEAFF
TRBJ1-5,TRBV7-9,-,TRBD1,TGTGCCAGCAGCTTGACTGCAGGGGGGATGGGCAATCAGCCCCAGCATTTT,CASSLTAGGMGNQPQHF